The TCR beta chain under discussion was sequenced for a study of siplizumab effects on memory and regulatory T cells. Trimming stripped 6 bases from V and 4 bases from J, with 13 bases between. The CDR3 has 13 amino acids. CDR1 is SGHAT and CDR2 is FQNNGV in the germline V gene. Assay: immunoSEQ multiplex PCR; the TCRdb copy retains only in-frame clones and omits some. The sample lists some 53,000 clones; 95% to 97% were seen once. This sequence was found in a human donor in good health. This chain connects TRBV11-2 to TRBJ2-7; tentatively, D is TRBD1 (6 bases). Sequencing was performed on naive CD4+ T cells sorted from blood. CDR3 sequence: CASSRDTTYEQYF. In DNA form, the CDR3 reads TGTGCCAGCAGTCGGGACACTACTTACGAGCAGTACTTC.